These T cell receptor beta chains were read from a single sample in a study of neurological immune-mediated disorders. TCRdb redid the calling of the 5' RACE reads with MiXCR, one entry per CDR3 protein. This sample has around 83,000 distinct CDR3 sequences, with roughly 14% found just once. Specimen: PBMCs. The source is a woman aged 50 to 60 in good health. CDR3s include the opening cysteine and the closing phenylalanine or tryptophan. A D gene is named only where the DNA matches it firmly. A row's size may be missing; if present it is once, few, many or a size class.

v_call	d_call	clone_size	j_call	cdr3_nt	cdr3_aa
TRBV5-1	-	many	TRBJ2-6	TGCGCCAGCAGAAATCCGTCTGGGGCCAACGTCCTGACTTTC	CASRNPSGANVLTF
TRBV7-2	-	-	TRBJ2-3	TGTGCCAGCAGCAAAAACCGGGAAGGAGGCACAGATACGCAGTATTTT	CASSKNREGGTDTQYF
TRBV28	-	many	TRBJ1-1	TGTGCCACCCTTAGAGTCCAGGGGAACACTGAAGCTTTCTTT	CATLRVQGNTEAFF
TRBV3-1	TRBD2	-	TRBJ2-3	TGTGCCAGCAGCCAAACGGGGGGGCCAGCAGATACGCAGTATTTT	CASSQTGGPADTQYF
TRBV3-1	-	-	TRBJ1-2	TGTGCCAGCAGCCAAGATACCATATTCGGTGGCTACACCTTC	CASSQDTIFGGYTF
TRBV20-1	-	many	TRBJ2-1	TGCAGTGCTGGCGGCCGAGGCTACAATGAGCAGTTCTTC	CSAGGRGYNEQFF
TRBV5-1	TRBD2	many	TRBJ2-1	TGCGCCAGCAGCTTCGGTAGCGGGACTTACAATGAGCAGTTCTTC	CASSFGSGTYNEQFF
TRBV7-6	-	many	TRBJ1-2	TGTGCCAGCAGCTTGCAGGATAGGAACTATGGCTACACCTTC	CASSLQDRNYGYTF
TRBV3-1	-	many	TRBJ1-1	TGTGCCAGCAGCCGAGAAGACAGGTACACTGAAGCTTTCTTT	CASSREDRYTEAFF
TRBV5-4	TRBD2	many	TRBJ2-1	TGTGCCAGCAGCTGGGAGACTAGCGGGTTCTACAATGAGCAGTTCTTC	CASSWETSGFYNEQFF
TRBV5-1	-	many	TRBJ2-3	TGCGCCAGCAGCTTGAGCGGTATTAGCACAGATACGCAGTATTTT	CASSLSGISTDTQYF
TRBV24-1	-	many	TRBJ1-2	TGTGCCACCAGTGATGGGACCGGATATGGCTACACCTTC	CATSDGTGYGYTF
TRBV7-8	TRBD1	many	TRBJ1-1	TGTGCCAGCAGCTTAGGACAGGGACCTGGGGGGAGCACTGAAGCTTTCTTT	CASSLGQGPGGSTEAFF
TRBV28	-	many	TRBJ1-1	TGTGCCAGCAGTTTATGGGCTTCCACTGAAGCTTTCTTT	CASSLWASTEAFF
TRBV24-1	-	many	TRBJ1-2	TGTGCCACCAGTGATCCAACAGGCCGGTCCTATGGCTACACCTTC	CATSDPTGRSYGYTF
TRBV6-5	-	many	TRBJ2-3	TGTGCCAGCAGTTACGGCCGCACAGTTGGAGCAGATACGCAGTATTTT	CASSYGRTVGADTQYF
TRBV6-5	-	-	TRBJ2-1	TGTGCCAGCAGCCTCCGCCGGTACAGGAGTGCGCAGTTCTTC	CASSLRRYRSAQFF
TRBV20-1	TRBD1	many	TRBJ1-5	TGCAGTGCTCGGGGACAGGGGGGTAGCAATCAGCCCCAGCATTTT	CSARGQGGSNQPQHF
TRBV6-1	-	many	TRBJ1-5	TGTGCCAGCGAATTCGGGGCAGGGGCTCAGCCCCAGCATTTT	CASEFGAGAQPQHF
TRBV6-5	TRBD1	many	TRBJ1-5	TGTGCCAGCAGACACGACAGGGGCCGGAGCGAAGAGCATTTT	CASRHDRGRSEEHF
TRBV20-1	-	once	TRBJ1-4	TGCAGTGCTAGAGATGAGATAGGGGTCGTAGCAACTAATGAAAAACTGGTTTTT	CSARDEIGVVATNEKLVF
TRBV20-1	TRBD2	many	TRBJ2-3	TGCAGTGCCCGCGGGAGATACACAGATACGCAGTATTTT	CSARGRYTDTQYF
TRBV9	-	many	TRBJ1-1	TGTGCCAGCAGCCCCCCGGGGGGGGATGAAGCTTTCTTT	CASSPPGGDEAFF
TRBV20-1	-	many	TRBJ2-3	TGCAGTGCTAGAGATCCCAGCACAGATACGCAGTATTTT	CSARDPSTDTQYF
TRBV7-2	-	many	TRBJ2-2	TGTGCCAGCAGCCCCCCCGGTCGGGCAGGGAACACCGGGGAGCTGTTTTTT	CASSPPGRAGNTGELFF
TRBV5-1	-	many	TRBJ1-4	TGCGCCAGCAGCTTAGGTGGAGCGGATAATGAAAAACTGTTTTTT	CASSLGGADNEKLFF
TRBV6-5	-	few	TRBJ1-5	TGTGCCAGCGGGGTAGGTCAGGGCGGAAGTCAGCCCCAGCATTTT	CASGVGQGGSQPQHF
TRBV12-3/TRBV12-4	TRBD1	many	TRBJ1-2	TGTGCCAGCAGGTCGGGACAGACATATGGCTACACCTTC	CASRSGQTYGYTF
TRBV20-1	-	many	TRBJ2-3	TGCAGTGCTATCAGGGGAGGAACTAGCACAGATACGCAGTATTTT	CSAIRGGTSTDTQYF
TRBV10-3	-	many	TRBJ2-5	TGTGCCATCAGTGAGTCGTGGCAGCAAGAGACCCAGTACTTC	CAISESWQQETQYF
TRBV28	-	-	TRBJ2-5	TGTGCCAGTAGCTCCTCTGGCGAGAGGGCCCGAAAGACCCAGTACTTC	CASSSSGERARKTQYF
TRBV5-5	-	many	TRBJ2-1	TGTGCCAGCAGCTTGGCAGATAGCTCCTACAATGAGCAGTTCTTC	CASSLADSSYNEQFF
TRBV7-2	-	many	TRBJ1-1	TGTGCCAGCAGCTTAGTAGGGCAGGGTATGACTGAAGCTTTCTTT	CASSLVGQGMTEAFF
TRBV20-1	-	many	TRBJ1-2	TGCAGTGCTGCCCGCGGGGGCAGGGACGGCTACACCTTC	CSAARGGRDGYTF
TRBV7-2	-	many	TRBJ1-6	TGTGCCAGCAGCTCTCGAGCCGATTCACCCCTCCACTTT	CASSSRADSPLHF
TRBV27	-	few	TRBJ1-4	TGTGCCAGCAGTTTCCTCCGCGGAGGCGATGAAAAACTGTTTTTT	CASSFLRGGDEKLFF
TRBV20-1	TRBD1	many	TRBJ1-1	TGCAGTGCTAGGATCGGACAGGTCACCACTGAAGCTTTCTTT	CSARIGQVTTEAFF
TRBV7-2	TRBD1	many	TRBJ2-1	TGTGCCAGCAGCCCCCTCGGGACAGGGGTCACCTACAATGAGCAGTTCTTC	CASSPLGTGVTYNEQFF
TRBV20-1	-	few	TRBJ2-1	TGCAGTGCTAGACGGCTAGCGAGCTCCTACAATGAGCAGTTCTTC	CSARRLASSYNEQFF
TRBV20-1	-	many	TRBJ1-5	TGCAGTGCCGCACAGGGACGCAATCAGCCCCAGCATTTT	CSAAQGRNQPQHF
TRBV29-1	-	many	TRBJ2-1	TGCGGCGGGACAGAGAACCAATTGAAGCAGTTCTTC	CGGTENQLKQFF
TRBV15	-	many	TRBJ2-7	TGTGCCACCAGCAGGGATTGGGCTTACGAGCAGTACTTC	CATSRDWAYEQYF
TRBV6-5	-	many	TRBJ1-1	TGTGCCAGCAGGCGGGACCGATCATTCGGGAACACTGAAGCTTTCTTT	CASRRDRSFGNTEAFF
TRBV28	-	-	TRBJ1-6	TGTGCCAGCAGTTTATACAGGGCGGCAGGGTTGATGATCGATTCACCCCTCCACTTT	CASSLYRAAGLMIDSPLHF
TRBV7-2	-	many	TRBJ2-5	TGTGCCAGCAGCTTAGGGGGGACCCCGCGAGAGACCCAGTACTTC	CASSLGGTPRETQYF
TRBV12-3/TRBV12-4	-	few	TRBJ2-1	TGTGCCAGCAGTTTCCCCCATGAGCAGTTCTTC	CASSFPHEQFF
TRBV5-1	TRBD2	many	TRBJ2-1	TGCGCCAGCAGACCTGGACTAGCGGTCACCTACAATGAGCAGTTCTTC	CASRPGLAVTYNEQFF
TRBV20-1	-	many	TRBJ2-7	TGCAGTGCGCAACCAAGCTACGAGCAGTACTTC	CSAQPSYEQYF
TRBV10-3	-	once	TRBJ1-1	TGTGCCATCAGTCCGCCCAAGGGGGCTGAAGCTTTCTTT	CAISPPKGAEAFF
TRBV18	TRBD2	many	TRBJ2-3	TGTGCCAGCTCACCAATAGCGGGAGGCCCAGATACGCAGTATTTT	CASSPIAGGPDTQYF
TRBV20-1	-	many	TRBJ1-1	TGCAGTGCTCTCCGAACGGGGGCTGGGGAAGCTTTCTTT	CSALRTGAGEAFF